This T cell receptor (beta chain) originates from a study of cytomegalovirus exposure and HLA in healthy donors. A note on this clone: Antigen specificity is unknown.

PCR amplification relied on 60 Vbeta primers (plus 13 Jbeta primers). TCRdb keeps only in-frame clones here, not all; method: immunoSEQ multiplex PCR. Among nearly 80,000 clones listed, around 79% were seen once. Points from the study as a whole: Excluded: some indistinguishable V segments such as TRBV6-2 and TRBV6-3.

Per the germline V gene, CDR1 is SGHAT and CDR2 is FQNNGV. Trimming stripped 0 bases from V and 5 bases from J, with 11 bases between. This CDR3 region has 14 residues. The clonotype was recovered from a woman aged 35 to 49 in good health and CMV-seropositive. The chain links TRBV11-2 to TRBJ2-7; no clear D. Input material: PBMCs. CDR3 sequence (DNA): TGTGCCAGCAGCTTAGATTTCCGGGTTGACGAGCAGTACTTC. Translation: CASSLDFRVDEQYF.